The present T cell receptor (beta chain) was sequenced within a study of T cells in Graves' hyperthyroidism and ophthalmopathy. This CDR3 spans 17 amino acids. Trimming removed 0 bases from V and 4 bases from J, with 18 bases in between. The V gene's germline CDR1 is KGHSH and CDR2 LQKENI. TCR beta CDR3 regions were amplified from RNA transcripts. A set of HTBI primers served as the primers for a first-round RT-PCR of the TCR CDR3. TCRdb re-derived calls from the multiplex PCR reads in MiXCR, one entry per CDR3 protein. The sample lists approximately 420,000 distinct CDR3 sequences, around 13% occurring once. The sample holds a few counts of this clonotype.

The sequence was collected from a woman under 30 with Graves' hyperthyroidism. Source material: blood. The chain links TRBV18 to TRBJ1-2; D is unresolved. The CDR3 sequence: CASSPPNPTIVSYGYTF. The CDR3 DNA reads TGTGCCAGCTCACCACCGAATCCGACCATAGTTAGCTATGGCTACACCTTC.